The clone carrying this TCR beta chain was counted ten times or more. Its antigen is unknown. Synthesis of cDNA was performed by 5'RACE using 10-nucleotide random UMIs. From the 5' RACE reads, TCRdb called clonotypes with MiXCR, one entry per CDR3 protein. The table has around 130,000 distinct CDR3 sequences, roughly 3.4% seen once. These data come from a study of neurological immune-mediated disorders. Study results and limitations: The expanded clones of different subjects shared no CDR3 amino acid sequences (suggesting private repertoires in all groups).

The junction had 6 bases not matched to a gene; V was cut back by 3 bases and J by 1 base. CDR3 length: 18 residues. CDR1 is SGHRS and CDR2 is YFSETQ in the germline V gene. The unsorted libraries were produced from 2 million PBMCs held at -80 C. The sequence was collected from a woman aged 25-40 years with multiple sclerosis. The rearrangement uses TRBV5-1 and TRBJ2-5; 16 nucleotides match TRBD2. The sequenced material came from PBMCs. CDR3 DNA sequence: TGCGCCAGCAGCTCGGGACTAGCGGGGGGGCCGCTCCAAGAGACCCAGTACTTC. Its translation is CASSSGLAGGPLQETQYF.